The following is a TCR beta chain sequence with its context. The data derive from a study of radiotherapy plus CTLA-4 blockade in lung cancer. The overall study: Objective responses arose in roughly 20% of patients, and under 40% experienced disease control.

CDR3 length: 17 residues. Germline CDR1 reads MGHRA; CDR2 reads YSYEKL. Trimming took 0 bases from V and 0 from J, leaving 12 bases between them. The repertoire was sequenced with immunoSEQ multiplex PCR; TCRdb's copy has only in-frame clones and lacks some. The repertoire includes over 60,000 clones, about nine tenths of them detected once, and 35% to 50% sits in the top ten. The clonotype originates from a human donor with non-small cell lung cancer that progressed on radiotherapy plus ipilimumab. The input for sequencing was peripheral blood, taken from a patient treated with radiotherapy plus ipilimumab. V gene TRBV4-1 combines with J gene TRBJ2-1; TRBD1 or TRBD2 may be the D gene (5 bases each). The CDR3 here is CASSQDRGGISYNEQFF. The CDR3 DNA is TGCGCCAGCAGCCAAGATCGGGGCGGAATCTCCTACAATGAGCAGTTCTTC.